This passage covers 20 T cell receptor beta chains from one sample sequenced in a study of blood T cell repertoires in COVID-19. The assay was immunoSEQ multiplex PCR, and TCRdb's table has in-frame clones only and misses some. The sample consists of about 87,000 clones, around three quarters of them appearing once. Sequenced input: peripheral blood. Source of these receptors: a woman in her forties or fifties with acute or convalescent COVID-19.

The rearrangement uses TRBV9 and TRBJ2-5; TRBD2 agrees at 7 bases. V lost 3 bases and J lost 2; bases outside the gene matches: 10. The CDR3 runs 16 residues. The V gene's germline CDR1 is SGDLS and CDR2 YYNGEE. The CDR3 sequence: CASSAGTNSLQETQYF. The CDR3 DNA sequence: TGTGCCAGCAGCGCCGGGACTAACAGCCTGCAAGAGACCCAGTACTTC.

The chain recombines TRBV4-2 with TRBJ2-5; tentatively, D is TRBD1 (6 bases). CDR1 and CDR2 (germline): LGHNA, YNFKEQ. The CDR3 has 17 amino acids. V was cut by 4 bases and J by 2 bases, with 20 bases left in between. CDR3 coding DNA: TGTGCCAGCAGCCCACAGGGAACGGCGGGTCGACAAGAGACCCAGTACTTC. Protein product: CASSPQGTAGRQETQYF.

This clone was picked up a small number of times. This rearrangement joins TRBV12-3 or TRBV12-4 to TRBJ1-5; the D is unclear. V was pared by 3 bases and J by 2 bases, with 5 bases between. The CDR3 covers 13 residues. This CDR3 reads CASSFAGNQPQHF. The DNA of the CDR3 is TGTGCCAGCAGTTTTGCAGGCAATCAGCCCCAGCATTTT.

V gene TRBV15 combines with J gene TRBJ2-1; 13 bases are shared with TRBD2. V trimming: 5 bases; J trimming: 7 bases; junction bases outside the gene matches: 5. The CDR3 has 15 residues. Looked up from germline, CDR1 is LNHNV and CDR2 is YYDKDF (reference sequence). As DNA, the CDR3 is TGTGCCACCAGCTATACTAGCGGGGGGGAGAATGAGCAGTTCTTC. Residues: CATSYTSGGENEQFF.

The rearrangement links TRBV3-1 (or the pseudogene TRBV3-2) to TRBJ1-6; no clear D. CDR3 length equals 16 residues. The germline CDR1 and CDR2 sequences are LGHDT and YNNKEL (reference sequence). V lost 0 bases, J lost 7 bases, and 13 bases lay in between. The DNA of the CDR3 is TGTGCCAGCAGCCAAGATTTCGGGATTTTCAATTCACCCCTCCACTTT. This codes for CASSQDFGIFNSPLHF.

The chain links TRBV28 to TRBJ1-1, with 7 bases fitting TRBD1. This CDR3 is 12 amino acids long. With 7 bases clipped from V and 6 bases from J, the junction kept 5 bases outside the gene matches. CDR1 is MDHEN, CDR2 SYDVKM, per germline. CDR3 sequence reads: CASIGGQAEAFF. CDR3 in DNA: TGTGCCAGCATCGGAGGACAGGCTGAAGCTTTCTTT.

This clone has a single count. This chain links TRBV7-8 with TRBJ1-4, with a possible D match to TRBD1 (6 bases). V was clipped by 1 base and J by 4 bases, with 13 bases between them. Germline V CDR1 and CDR2: SGHVS, FQNEAQ. The CDR3 extends over 16 amino acids. The CDR3 reads CASSLGPGQFNEKLFF. CDR3 in DNA: TGTGCCAGCAGCTTAGGACCCGGACAGTTTAATGAAAAACTGTTTTTT.

The chain is built from TRBV5-1 and TRBJ1-5; D is undetermined. Trimming removed 2 bases at V and 4 bases at J, with 7 bases between. This CDR3 spans 13 amino acids. Germline V gene data show CDR1 as SGHRS and CDR2 as YFSETQ. In DNA form, the CDR3 reads TGCGCCAGCAGCTTCGAGCGAAATCAGCCCCAGCATTTT. This gives the protein CASSFERNQPQHF.

This clone is a singleton in its sample. The V call is TRBV28, the J call TRBJ1-2; TRBD1 might be the D (6 bases). Germline assignment: CDR1 MDHEN and CDR2 SYDVKM. CDR3 length: 14 amino acids. Trimming left V 2 bases short and J 3 bases short, with 10 bases between. CDR3 amino acids: CASSLKGVYYGYTF. In DNA, the CDR3 is TGTGCCAGCAGTTTAAAGGGGGTGTACTATGGCTACACCTTC.

This clone appeared a few times. The V and J genes are TRBV28 and TRBJ1-6; 8 bases line up with TRBD1. Germline loops: CDR1 MDHEN, CDR2 SYDVKM. This CDR3 comprises 17 residues. Trimming cost V 5 bases and J 3 bases; bases outside gene matches: 9. CDR3 nucleotides: TGTGCCAGCAGTGATTACTCCGGGACAGGCTATAATTCACCCCTCCACTTT. Protein product: CASSDYSGTGYNSPLHF.

This clone turned up a few times. This chain connects TRBV28 to TRBJ1-2; D gene uncertain. The V gene's germline CDR1 is MDHEN and CDR2 SYDVKM. The CDR3 is 14 amino acids. The ends were cut back, 2 bases at V and 3 bases at J, with 10 bases in the middle. CDR3 nucleotide sequence: TGTGCCAGCAGTTTACCCGCCGTAGACTATGGCTACACCTTC. Protein sequence: CASSLPAVDYGYTF.

The V gene is TRBV9, the J gene TRBJ2-7; D is undetermined. V dropped 0 bases and J dropped 1 base, with 14 bases sitting between them. The length of the CDR3 is 16 residues. Looked up from germline, CDR1 is SGDLS and CDR2 is YYNGEE. The CDR3 nucleotides are TGTGCCAGCAGCGTAGGTCCCGGTCAGACTTCCTACGAGCAGTACTTC. Translated, it gives CASSVGPGQTSYEQYF.

DNA for the CDR3: TGTGCCATTAAGGAGCGGGGAGGGGATGAGCAGTTCTTC. Translated, it gives CAIKERGGDEQFF. This sequence joins TRBV19 and TRBJ2-1; the match to TRBD2 covers 7 bases. V gave up 10 bases and J gave up 8 bases; unmatched junction bases: 11. The germline V gene has CDR1 LNHDA and CDR2 SQIVND (reference sequence). This CDR3 has 13 amino acids.

The rearrangement uses TRBV11-2 and TRBJ1-6; no definite D call. The CDR3 covers 16 residues. CDR1 and CDR2 from the germline V gene are SGHAT and FQNNGV. V was shortened by 1 base and J by 7 bases, with 14 bases between the two germline ends. The CDR3 region has the DNA TGTGCCAGCAGCTTAGGGGCCTCTGGGCAGAATTCACCCCTCCACTTT. This translates into CASSLGASGQNSPLHF.

J is TRBJ1-5 and V is TRBV18; D remains unclear. The CDR3 has 16 residues. The germline V gene encodes CDR1 KGHSH and CDR2 LQKENI. The ends were cut back, 5 bases at V and 1 base at J, with 15 bases in the middle. CDR3 loop: CASSERTGTSNQPQHF. CDR3 nucleotide sequence: TGTGCCAGCTCAGAGAGGACGGGAACCAGCAATCAGCCCCAGCATTTT.

The chain recombines TRBV19 with TRBJ2-1; no clear D. This CDR3 comprises 15 residues. Trimming pared 5 bases from V and 0 bases from J, leaving 11 bases between. The germline gives CDR1 LNHDA, CDR2 SQIVND (reference sequence). CDR3 DNA sequence: TGTGCCAGTAGTCTCTCAAGGAGCTCCTACAATGAGCAGTTCTTC. This gives the protein CASSLSRSSYNEQFF. The full variable domain, completed using reference TRBV19 and TRBJ2-1, is DGGITQSPKYLFRKEGQNVTLSCEQNLNHDAMYWYRQDPGQGLRLIYYSQIVNDFQKGDIAEGYSVSREKKESFPLTVTSAQKNPTAFYLCASSLSRSSYNEQFFGPGTRLTVL.

This clone was picked up a small number of times. V usage is TRBV7-2 and J usage is TRBJ2-2; D is possibly TRBD1 (5 bases). The V gene's germline CDR1 is SGHTA and CDR2 FQGNSA. V was trimmed by 4 bases and J by 6 bases, leaving 21 bases between them. The CDR3 contains 17 residues. CDR3 amino acids: CASSSSHGQGKAGELFF. The DNA of the CDR3 is TGTGCCAGCAGCTCATCCCACGGGCAGGGAAAGGCCGGGGAGCTGTTTTTT.

The chain joins TRBV6-1 to TRBJ2-4, with 8 positions matching TRBD1. In germline, CDR1 is MNHNS, CDR2 SASEGT. The CDR3 spans 16 residues. V was pared by 4 bases and J by 1 base, with 6 bases of the junction left unmatched. CDR3 nucleotide sequence: TGTGCCAGCAGTGGCCCTACAGGGGGTGCCAAAAACATTCAGTACTTC. It translates to CASSGPTGGAKNIQYF.

This chain links TRBV2 with TRBJ1-2; TRBD1 matches 7 bases. V shed 6 bases, J shed 8 bases, and the junction held 6 bases outside the gene matches. Germline loops: CDR1 SNHLY, CDR2 FYNNEI. The CDR3 extends over 12 amino acids. This chain's CDR3 is CASSITGDGYTF. The CDR3 bases are TGTGCCAGCAGCATTACAGGGGACGGCTACACCTTC. The entire variable domain, with the rest obtained from reference TRBV2 and TRBJ1-2, is as follows: EPEVTQTPSHQVTQMGQEVILRCVPISNHLYFYWYRQILGQKVEFLVSFYNNEISEKSEIFDDQFSVERPDGSNFTLKIRSTKLEDSAMYFCASSITGDGYTFGSGTRLTVV.

Written as DNA, the CDR3 is TGTGCCAGCAGACGGACCGGGACAGTAAATCAGCCCCAGCATTTT. Residues: CASRRTGTVNQPQHF. This rearrangement joins TRBV28 to TRBJ1-5; TRBD1 matches at 7 bases. The CDR3 runs to 15 residues. The V and J ends lost 6 bases and 4 bases, in that order; junction bases with no gene match: 9. The germline CDR1 and CDR2 sequences are MDHEN and SYDVKM.